Each of the 32 T cell receptor beta chains below was sequenced from the same sample in a study of T cells in localized non-small cell lung cancer. Assay: immunoSEQ multiplex PCR; the TCRdb copy retains only in-frame clones and omits some. The sample has approximately 21,000 clones; around 90% are singletons. The sequenced sample was peripheral blood, obtained before any cancer treatment. All receptors come from a male donor aged 60 or older with stage I lung adenocarcinoma.

The CDR3 region has the DNA TGTGCCTGGAGCGTGAAAGGAGGGGGGCAGCCCCAGCATTTT. Translated: CAWSVKGGGQPQHF. The chain uses TRBV30 and TRBJ1-5; weak D call: TRBD1 (6 bases). Germline values: CDR1 GTSNPN, CDR2 SVGIG (reference sequence). CDR3 length: 14 amino acids. The V end was cut by 3 bases, the J end by 7 bases, with 16 bases between.

This CDR3 reads CASRIGESNQPQHF. The CDR3 DNA is TGTGCCAGCAGGATAGGGGAAAGCAATCAGCCCCAGCATTTT. The chain couples TRBV6-5 to TRBJ1-5; tentative D call: TRBD1 (5 bases). Trimming shortened V by 6 bases and J by 1 base, and 10 bases separated the two germline ends. Germline values: CDR1 MNHEY, CDR2 SVGAGI. This CDR3 contains 14 residues.

This clone was counted once. The J gene is TRBJ2-5, the V gene TRBV7-9; 13 bases are a match to TRBD2. The V and J ends lost 3 bases and 3 bases, in that order; junction bases with no gene match: 1. The CDR3 runs 15 residues. Germline V CDR1 and CDR2: SEHNR, FQNEAQ (reference sequence). The CDR3 reads CASSFGLAGEETQYF. DNA for the CDR3: TGTGCCAGCAGCTTCGGACTAGCGGGAGAAGAGACCCAGTACTTC.

This chain uses TRBV2 with TRBJ1-2; possibly TRBD1 for D (6 bases). This CDR3 contains 15 residues. Per germline, CDR1 SNHLY and CDR2 FYNNEI. V lost 0 bases to trimming and J lost 6 bases, with 14 bases between them. CDR3 nucleotides: TGTGCCAGCAGTGAAGCCCCGGTCACAGGGCATGGCTACACCTTC. Its protein product is CASSEAPVTGHGYTF.

The rearrangement links TRBV28 to TRBJ1-2; D remains unclear. The V gene lost 5 bases and the J gene lost 0 bases, with 19 bases spanning the gap. The length of the CDR3 is 17 residues. Germline V gene lookup returns CDR1 MDHEN and CDR2 SYDVKM. CDR3 DNA: TGTGCCAGCAGTCTGTCGGCCAGTCCAGCTACTAACTATGGCTACACCTTC. It is translated as CASSLSASPATNYGYTF.

This sequence joins TRBV4-1 and TRBJ1-4; a weak D match, TRBD1 (5 bases). V gave up 1 base and J gave up 7 bases, with 13 bases separating them. The CDR3 loop spans 15 amino acids. The germline gives CDR1 MGHRA, CDR2 YSYEKL. The CDR3 bases are TGCGCCAGCAGCCAAGTAGGGGCGGAGGTTGAAAAACTGTTTTTT. Translating it yields CASSQVGAEVEKLFF.

The chain carries TRBV27 and TRBJ2-7; 15 nucleotides line up with TRBD2. V shed 2 bases, J shed 4 bases, and the junction held 12 bases outside the gene matches. The germline V gene has CDR1 MNHEY and CDR2 SMNVEV (reference sequence). This CDR3 has 19 amino acids. In DNA form, the CDR3 reads TGTGCCAGCAGTTTAAGGTTCGGGACTAGCGGGAGGACCGAATACGAGCAGTACTTC. Encoded protein: CASSLRFGTSGRTEYEQYF.

This clone was seen a single time. The chain has TRBV29-1 and TRBJ2-7, with D possibly matching TRBD2 (6 bases). Germline V gene data show CDR1 as SQVTM and CDR2 as ANQGSEA. V lost 4 bases to trimming and J lost 5 bases, with 18 bases between them. The CDR3 spans 14 residues. The CDR3 region is CSVVEGAYGNEQYF. The CDR3 DNA sequence: TGCAGCGTTGTGGAGGGCGCCTATGGGAACGAGCAGTACTTC.

The chain recombines TRBV28 with TRBJ1-4; D is unclear. Per the germline V gene, CDR1 is MDHEN and CDR2 is SYDVKM. V dropped 4 bases and J dropped 4 bases, with 10 bases sitting between them. The CDR3 totals 14 residues. The CDR3 sequence is CASSSGQLNEKLFF. CDR3 DNA: TGTGCCAGCAGTTCCGGGCAGCTTAATGAAAAACTGTTTTTT.

This sequence joins TRBV7-9 and TRBJ1-6; D is unresolved. The CDR3 has 14 residues. CDR1 and CDR2 (germline): SEHNR, FQNEAQ (reference sequence). V was clipped by 4 bases and J by 8 bases, with 12 bases between them. CDR3 DNA sequence: TGTGCCAGCAGCTCCCACCTGATGGATTCACCCCTCCACTTT. It codes for CASSSHLMDSPLHF.

The CDR3 DNA reads TGTGCCAGCAGTCCGGCAGGGACGGATCATGGGGAAAAACTGTTTTTT. Protein: CASSPAGTDHGEKLFF. The V gene is TRBV28, the J gene TRBJ1-4; D is possibly TRBD1 (5 bases). This CDR3 comprises 16 residues. CDR1 is MDHEN and CDR2 is SYDVKM in the germline V gene. Trimming took 5 bases from V and 8 from J, leaving 21 bases between them.

The CDR3, as DNA: TGTGCCTGGAGTGTTGAGAGCTACGAGCAGTACTTC. Translation gives CAWSVESYEQYF. V gene TRBV30 combines with J gene TRBJ2-7; D not resolved. CDR1 and CDR2 from the germline V gene are GTSNPN and SVGIG (reference sequence). Between the trimmed V and J ends, which lost 0 bases and 3 bases, there was a span of 6 bases. CDR3 length: 12 amino acids.

The chain carries TRBV10-3 and TRBJ1-1; the D is unclear. This CDR3 is built from 15 residues. Trimming removed 6 bases at V and 2 bases at J, with 16 bases between. Germline V CDR1 and CDR2: ENHRY, SYGVKD. The CDR3 DNA follows: TGTGCCATCAGACCAGGCGGCGTTGACAACACTGAAGCTTTCTTT. Translating gives CAIRPGGVDNTEAFF.

The V gene is TRBV6-1, the J gene TRBJ2-5; TRBD2 agrees at 7 bases. CDR3 length: 16 amino acids. V lost 0 bases to trimming and J lost 2 bases; unmatched junction nucleotides: 6. CDR1 is MNHNS, CDR2 SASEGT, per germline. The CDR3 loop reads CASSEASGSFQETQYF. CDR3 sequence (DNA): TGTGCCAGCAGTGAAGCTAGCGGGTCCTTTCAAGAGACCCAGTACTTC.

The rearrangement uses TRBV28 and TRBJ1-2; D not resolved. Trimming took 5 bases from V and 4 from J, leaving 20 bases between them. The CDR3 is made up of 16 amino acids. The germline V gene encodes CDR1 MDHEN and CDR2 SYDVKM. CDR3 DNA sequence: TGTGCCAGCAGTCCAGCCCCGGGCAGCCGCCGCTATGGCTACACCTTC. It is translated as CASSPAPGSRRYGYTF.

This chain uses TRBV5-6 with TRBJ2-2; no clear D. Germline CDR1 is SGHDT and CDR2 is YYEEEE. There are 13 residues in the CDR3. Trimming pared 4 bases from V and 7 bases from J, leaving 11 bases between. As DNA, the CDR3 is TGTGCCAGCAGCCTCATGGGAATCGGGGAGCTGTTTTTT. Protein: CASSLMGIGELFF.

The chain couples TRBV7-2 to TRBJ1-1; 10 positions agree with TRBD1. V shed 3 bases and J 3 bases; nucleotides not matched to a gene: 10. The CDR3 has 17 residues. CDR1 SGHTA and CDR2 FQGNSA come from the germline V gene. CDR3 residues: CASSFAGTGAGDTEAFF. The CDR3 nucleotides are TGTGCCAGCAGCTTTGCCGGGACAGGGGCAGGGGACACTGAAGCTTTCTTT.

This clone showed up just once. The CDR3 nucleotides read TGCGCCAGCAGCAAGGACGGCGGGAGGGCTAAGAATGAGCAGTTCTTC. Protein: CASSKDGGRAKNEQFF. This sequence joins TRBV5-1 and TRBJ2-1; 9 nucleotides match TRBD2. This CDR3 has 16 amino acids. Germline V CDR1 and CDR2: SGHRS, YFSETQ. With V trimmed by 4 bases and J by 7 bases, 12 bases remained unmatched.

The CDR3 nucleotides are TGTGCCAGCAATCTAGCGGGGGGGCCTGATGAGCAGTTCTTC. Residues: CASNLAGGPDEQFF. The gene calls are TRBV27 and TRBJ2-1, with TRBD2 identical over 12 bases. This CDR3 spans 14 amino acids. Germline lookup yields CDR1 MNHEY and CDR2 SMNVEV (reference sequence). Trimming at V came to 7 bases and at J to 8 bases, leaving 6 bases not matched to a gene.

This chain connects TRBV30 to TRBJ1-1; D gene ambiguous. This CDR3 contains 16 residues. V dropped 3 bases and J dropped 1 base, with 18 bases sitting between them. Germline V CDR1 and CDR2: GTSNPN, SVGIG (reference sequence). CDR3 region: CAWSRRWGGRNTEAFF. The CDR3 bases are TGTGCCTGGAGCCGGCGGTGGGGAGGGAGGAACACTGAAGCTTTCTTT. Filled out from reference TRBV30 and TRBJ1-1, the complete variable domain reads SQTIHQWPATLVQPVGSPLSLECTVEGTSNPNLYWYRQAAGRGLQLLFYSVGIGQISSEVPQNLSASRPQDRQFILSSKKLLLSDSGFYLCAWSRRWGGRNTEAFFGQGTRLTVV.

V and J are TRBV30 and TRBJ2-1, with 9 bases matching TRBD2. The CDR3 contains 15 residues. The V gene end was trimmed by 0 bases and the J gene end by 8 bases; junction bases not matched to a gene: 8. CDR1 and CDR2 from the germline V gene are GTSNPN and SVGIG (reference sequence). The DNA for the CDR3 is TGTGCCTGGAGTGTACCGGCGGGAGGGAGGGATGAGCAGTTCTTC. It encodes CAWSVPAGGRDEQFF.

The rearrangement joins TRBV4-1 to TRBJ2-3, with D uncertain. Germline V CDR1 and CDR2: MGHRA, YSYEKL. The V end was cut by 6 bases, the J end by 0 bases, with 16 bases between. CDR3 size: 16 residues. The CDR3 DNA sequence: TGCGCCAGCAGAAACGAAATGGTGGGGAGCACAGATACGCAGTATTTT. Its protein product is CASRNEMVGSTDTQYF.

J is TRBJ2-6 and V is TRBV5-4; D uncertain. Germline assignment: CDR1 SGHNT and CDR2 YYREEE (reference sequence). The CDR3 runs to 13 residues. Trimming removed 7 bases at V and 4 bases at J, with 9 bases between. The DNA for the CDR3 is TGTGCCAGCTATATGGCCGGGGCCAACGTCCTGACTTTC. As protein: CASYMAGANVLTF.

V is TRBV6-6 and J is TRBJ2-5, with D possibly being TRBD2 (6 bases). This CDR3 is 14 amino acids long. V lost 5 bases and J 2 bases, leaving 12 bases between the germline ends. Germline values: CDR1 MNHNY, CDR2 SVGAGI (reference sequence). CDR3 DNA sequence: TGTGCCAGCAGTCCCCGCGGGGCTCAAGAGACCCAGTACTTC. Its protein product is CASSPRGAQETQYF.

DNA of the CDR3: TGTGCCAGTAGTATGGCGGCGGGCCCTTGGAATGAGCAGTTCTTC. Its translation: CASSMAAGPWNEQFF. The chain combines TRBV19 with TRBJ2-1; perhaps TRBD2 as D (5 bases). Between the trimmed V and J ends, which lost 3 bases and 7 bases, there was a span of 16 bases. The CDR3 sequence is 15 residues long. Germline-derived CDR1 and CDR2 are LNHDA and SQIVND (reference sequence).

The chain carries TRBV7-2 and TRBJ1-1, with TRBD1 matching over 7 bases. The CDR3 consists of 12 residues. The germline gives CDR1 SGHTA, CDR2 FQGNSA. CDR3 residues: CARQGRDTEAFF. DNA for the CDR3: TGTGCTAGACAGGGTAGGGACACTGAAGCTTTCTTT.

CDR3 DNA: TGTGCCAGCAGCCTTTTAAATACAGGCCAGCACTCTGGAAACACCATATATTTT. Protein: CASSLLNTGQHSGNTIYF. The V and J genes are TRBV7-6 and TRBJ1-3, with a tentative D call TRBD1 (5 bases). CDR1 and CDR2 (germline): SGHVS, FNYEAQ. Deletions cut 5 bases from V and 0 bases from J, with 20 bases between. The CDR3 runs 18 residues.

The chain uses TRBV6-5 and TRBJ2-5; D not certain. The CDR3 loop spans 14 amino acids. Germline CDR1 reads MNHEY; CDR2 reads SVGAGI. V was pared by 6 bases and J by 2 bases, with 13 bases between. This CDR3 is CASSPLGVQETQYF. In nucleotides, the CDR3 is TGTGCCAGCAGCCCCCTTGGGGTTCAAGAGACCCAGTACTTC.

The genes are TRBV14 and TRBJ1-1; tentative D call: TRBD1 (5 bases). CDR1 is SGHDN and CDR2 is FVKESK in the germline V gene. V was cut by 4 bases and J by 4 bases, with 19 bases left in between. This CDR3 spans 16 amino acids. This CDR3 is CASSRGTQIPSTEAFF. Here the CDR3 DNA reads TGTGCCAGCAGCCGTGGGACCCAAATTCCTAGCACTGAAGCTTTCTTT.

The chain couples TRBV6-1 to TRBJ1-4; weak D call: TRBD1 (5 bases). There are 15 residues in the CDR3. V lost 1 base and J lost 8, with 14 bases in between. Per the germline V gene, CDR1 is MNHNS and CDR2 is SASEGT. The CDR3 protein is CASSEGQPLSEKLFF. CDR3 DNA sequence: TGTGCCAGCAGTGAAGGACAGCCTTTGAGCGAAAAACTGTTTTTT.

The chain combines TRBV7-2 with TRBJ2-3; weak D call: TRBD2 (6 bases). V lost 5 bases, J lost 1 base, and 10 bases lay in between. The CDR3 has 14 amino acids. Germline CDR1 and CDR2: SGHTA and FQGNSA. This CDR3 reads CASSQGGRTDTQYF. Written as DNA, the CDR3 is TGTGCCAGCAGCCAAGGAGGGCGCACAGATACGCAGTATTTT.

The rearrangement joins TRBV2 to TRBJ2-1; D tentatively fits TRBD1 or TRBD2 (5 bases each). This CDR3 spans 15 amino acids. The V gene lost 0 bases and the J gene lost 3 bases, with 9 bases spanning the gap. CDR1 and CDR2 (germline): SNHLY, FYNNEI. In DNA form, the CDR3 reads TGTGCCAGCAGTGAAGCGGGACGCGGCTACAATGAGCAGTTCTTC. Encoded protein: CASSEAGRGYNEQFF.